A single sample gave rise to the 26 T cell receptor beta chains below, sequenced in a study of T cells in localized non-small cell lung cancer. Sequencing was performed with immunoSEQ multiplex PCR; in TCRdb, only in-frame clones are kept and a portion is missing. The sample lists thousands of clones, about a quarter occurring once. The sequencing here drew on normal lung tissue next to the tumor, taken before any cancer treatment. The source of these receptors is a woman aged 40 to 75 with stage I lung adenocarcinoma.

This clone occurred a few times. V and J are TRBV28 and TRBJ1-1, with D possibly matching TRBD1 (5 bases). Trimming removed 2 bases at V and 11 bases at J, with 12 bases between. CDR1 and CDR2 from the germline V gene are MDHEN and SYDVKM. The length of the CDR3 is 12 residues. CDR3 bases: TGTGCCAGCAGTTTAGGCAGGGTGGATGCTTTCTTT. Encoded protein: CASSLGRVDAFF.

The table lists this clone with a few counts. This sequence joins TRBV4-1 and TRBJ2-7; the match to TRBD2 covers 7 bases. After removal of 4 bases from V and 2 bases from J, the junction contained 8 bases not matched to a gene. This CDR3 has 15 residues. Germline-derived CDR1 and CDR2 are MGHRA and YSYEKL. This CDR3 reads CASSPGGSIAYEQYF. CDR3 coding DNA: TGCGCCAGCAGCCCTGGCGGGAGTATAGCCTACGAGCAGTACTTC.

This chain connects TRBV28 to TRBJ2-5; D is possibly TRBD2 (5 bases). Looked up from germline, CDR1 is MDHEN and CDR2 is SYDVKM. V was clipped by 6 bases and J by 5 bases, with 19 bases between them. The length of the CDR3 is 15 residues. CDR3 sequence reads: CASRVGQDWGETQYF. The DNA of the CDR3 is TGTGCCAGCAGGGTCGGGCAGGACTGGGGTGAGACCCAGTACTTC. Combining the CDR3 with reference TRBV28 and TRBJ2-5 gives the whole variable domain DVKVTQSSRYLVKRTGEKVFLECVQDMDHENMFWYRQDPGLGLRLIYFSYDVKMKEKGDIPEGYSVSREKKERFSLILESASTNQTSMYLCASRVGQDWGETQYFGPGTRLLVL.

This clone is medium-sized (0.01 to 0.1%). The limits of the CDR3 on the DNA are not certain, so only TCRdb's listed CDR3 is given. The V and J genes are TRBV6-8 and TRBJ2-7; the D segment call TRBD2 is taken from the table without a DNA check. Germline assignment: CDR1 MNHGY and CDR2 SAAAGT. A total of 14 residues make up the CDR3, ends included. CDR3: CASSTSGDPYEQYF.

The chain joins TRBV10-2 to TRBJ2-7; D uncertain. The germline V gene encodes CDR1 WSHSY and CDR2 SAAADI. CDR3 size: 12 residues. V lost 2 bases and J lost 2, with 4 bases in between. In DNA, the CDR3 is TGCGCCAGCAGTGAGCCGCCCTACGAGCAGTACTTC. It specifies CASSEPPYEQYF.

The CDR3 protein is CASSVGGQFLGGTF. The CDR3 nucleotides are TGTGCCAGCAGCGTAGGCGGACAGTTCCTTGGAGGAACCTTC. This rearrangement joins TRBV9 to TRBJ1-2; a weak D match, TRBD1 (6 bases). V shed 0 bases and J shed 14 bases, with 20 bases lying between them. Germline CDR1 and CDR2: SGDLS and YYNGEE. CDR3 length equals 14 residues.

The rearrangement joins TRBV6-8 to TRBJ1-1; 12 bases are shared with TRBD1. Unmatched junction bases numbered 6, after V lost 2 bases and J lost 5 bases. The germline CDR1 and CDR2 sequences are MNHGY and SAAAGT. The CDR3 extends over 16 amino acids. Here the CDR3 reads CASSYRGTGGVTEAFF. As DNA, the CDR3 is TGTGCCAGCAGTTACAGGGGGACAGGGGGCGTTACTGAAGCTTTCTTT.

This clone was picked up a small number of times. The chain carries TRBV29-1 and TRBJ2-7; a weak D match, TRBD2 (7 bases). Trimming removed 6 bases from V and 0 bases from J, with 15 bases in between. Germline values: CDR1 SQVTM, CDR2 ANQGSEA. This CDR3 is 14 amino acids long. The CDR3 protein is CSVREGGLSYEQYF. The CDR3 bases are TGCAGCGTGAGAGAGGGGGGGCTCTCCTACGAGCAGTACTTC.

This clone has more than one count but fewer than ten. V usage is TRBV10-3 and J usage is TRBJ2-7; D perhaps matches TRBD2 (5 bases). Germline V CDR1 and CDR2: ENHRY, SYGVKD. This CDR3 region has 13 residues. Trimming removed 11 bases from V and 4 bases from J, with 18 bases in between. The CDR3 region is CAEGNGVGYEQYF. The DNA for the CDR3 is TGTGCCGAGGGAAACGGGGTAGGGTACGAGCAGTACTTC.

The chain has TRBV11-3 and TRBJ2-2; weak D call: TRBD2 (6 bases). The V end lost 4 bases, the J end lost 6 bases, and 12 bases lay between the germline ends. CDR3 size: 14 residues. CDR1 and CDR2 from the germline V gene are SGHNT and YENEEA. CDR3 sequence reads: CASSSVTSPGELFF. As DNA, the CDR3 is TGTGCCAGCAGCTCCGTAACTAGCCCCGGGGAGCTGTTTTTT.

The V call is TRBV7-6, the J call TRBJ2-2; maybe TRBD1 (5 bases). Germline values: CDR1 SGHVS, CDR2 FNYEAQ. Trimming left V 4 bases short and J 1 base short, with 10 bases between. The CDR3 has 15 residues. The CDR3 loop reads CASSSVGQNTGELFF. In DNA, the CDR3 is TGTGCCAGCAGCTCAGTAGGACAGAACACCGGGGAGCTGTTTTTT.

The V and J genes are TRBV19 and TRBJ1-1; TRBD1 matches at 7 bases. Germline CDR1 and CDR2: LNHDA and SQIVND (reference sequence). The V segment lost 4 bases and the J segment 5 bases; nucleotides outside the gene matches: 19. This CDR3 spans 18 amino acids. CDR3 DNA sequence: TGTGCCAGTAGTACAAGGCCGCCCTTGGAGGGGGCAAAGACTGAAGCTTTCTTT. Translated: CASSTRPPLEGAKTEAFF.

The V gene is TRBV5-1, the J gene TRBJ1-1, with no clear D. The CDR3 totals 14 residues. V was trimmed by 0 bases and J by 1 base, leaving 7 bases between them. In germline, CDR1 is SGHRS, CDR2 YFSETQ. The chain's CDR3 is CASSLGPGNTEAFF. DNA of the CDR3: TGCGCCAGCAGCTTGGGCCCGGGGAACACTGAAGCTTTCTTT.

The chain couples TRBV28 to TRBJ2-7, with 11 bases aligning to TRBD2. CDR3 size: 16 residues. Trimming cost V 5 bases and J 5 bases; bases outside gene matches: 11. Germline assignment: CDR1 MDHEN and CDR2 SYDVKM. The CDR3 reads CASSILTSGSYNEQYF. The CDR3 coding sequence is TGTGCCAGCAGTATACTTACTAGCGGGAGTTATAACGAGCAGTACTTC.

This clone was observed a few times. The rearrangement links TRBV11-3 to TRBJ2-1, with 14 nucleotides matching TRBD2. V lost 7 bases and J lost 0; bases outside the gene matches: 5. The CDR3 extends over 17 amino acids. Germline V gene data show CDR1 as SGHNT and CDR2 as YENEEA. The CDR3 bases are TGTGCCAGCACCCCCGGGACTAGCGGGAGCTCCTACAATGAGCAGTTCTTC. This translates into CASTPGTSGSSYNEQFF.

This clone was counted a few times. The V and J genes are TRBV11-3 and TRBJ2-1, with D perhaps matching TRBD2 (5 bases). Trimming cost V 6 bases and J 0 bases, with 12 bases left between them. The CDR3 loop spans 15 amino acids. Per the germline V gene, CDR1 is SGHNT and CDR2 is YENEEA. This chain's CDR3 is CASSPSSSSYNEQFF. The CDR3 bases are TGTGCCAGCAGTCCTAGCTCAAGCTCCTACAATGAGCAGTTCTTC.

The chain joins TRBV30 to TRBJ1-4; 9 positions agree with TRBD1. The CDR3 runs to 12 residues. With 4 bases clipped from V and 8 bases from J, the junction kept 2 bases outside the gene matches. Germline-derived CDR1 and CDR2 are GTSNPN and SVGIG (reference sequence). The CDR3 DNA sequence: TGTGCCTGGAAGGGACAGGGAGAAAAACTGTTTTTT. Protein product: CAWKGQGEKLFF.

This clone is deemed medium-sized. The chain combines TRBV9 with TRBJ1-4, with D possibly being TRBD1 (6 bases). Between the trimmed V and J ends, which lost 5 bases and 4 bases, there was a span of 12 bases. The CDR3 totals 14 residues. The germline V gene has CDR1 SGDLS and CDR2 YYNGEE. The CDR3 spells CASSMRQVNEKLFF. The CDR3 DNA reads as TGTGCCAGCAGTATGAGACAGGTTAATGAAAAACTGTTTTTT.

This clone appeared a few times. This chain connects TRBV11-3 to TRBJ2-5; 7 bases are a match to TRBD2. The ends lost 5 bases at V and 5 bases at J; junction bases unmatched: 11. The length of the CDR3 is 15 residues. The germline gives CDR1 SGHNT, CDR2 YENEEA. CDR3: CASSPTWEGRETQYF. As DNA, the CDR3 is TGTGCCAGCAGCCCCACGTGGGAGGGCAGGGAGACCCAGTACTTC.

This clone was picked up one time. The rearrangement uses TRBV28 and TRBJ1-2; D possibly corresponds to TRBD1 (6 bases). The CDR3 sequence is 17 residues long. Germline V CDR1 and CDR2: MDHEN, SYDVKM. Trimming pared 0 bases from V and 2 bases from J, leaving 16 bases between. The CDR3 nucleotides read TGTGCCAGCAGTTTATGGGGCTACGAGGACAGAAACTATGGCTACACCTTC. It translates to CASSLWGYEDRNYGYTF.

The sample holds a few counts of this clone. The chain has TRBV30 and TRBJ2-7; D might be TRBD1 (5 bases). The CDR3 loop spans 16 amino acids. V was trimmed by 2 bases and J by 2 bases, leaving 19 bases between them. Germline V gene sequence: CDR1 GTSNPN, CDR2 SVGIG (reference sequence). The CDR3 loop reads CAWSMLRGPIAYEQYF. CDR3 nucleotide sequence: TGTGCCTGGAGTATGTTAAGGGGTCCAATAGCCTACGAGCAGTACTTC.

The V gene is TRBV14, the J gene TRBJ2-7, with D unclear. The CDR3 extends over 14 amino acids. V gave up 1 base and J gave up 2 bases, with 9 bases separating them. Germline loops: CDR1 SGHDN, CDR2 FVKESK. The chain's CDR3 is CASSQGSMAYEQYF. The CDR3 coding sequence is TGTGCCAGCAGCCAAGGCAGTATGGCCTACGAGCAGTACTTC.

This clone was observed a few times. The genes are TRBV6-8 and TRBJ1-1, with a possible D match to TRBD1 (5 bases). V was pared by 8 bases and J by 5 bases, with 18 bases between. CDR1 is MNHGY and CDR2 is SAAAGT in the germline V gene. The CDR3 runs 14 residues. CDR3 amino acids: CASDSRAPSTEAFF. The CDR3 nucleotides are TGTGCCAGCGACTCCAGGGCCCCGTCTACTGAAGCTTTCTTT.

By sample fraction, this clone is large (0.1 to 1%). In DNA form, the CDR3 reads TGTGCCAGCACCCGGGAGGCAGGGGGCCACTATGGCTACACCTTC. It translates to CASTREAGGHYGYTF. This chain links TRBV6-8 with TRBJ1-2; 8 bases are shared with TRBD1. V lost 7 bases to trimming and J lost 3 bases; unmatched junction nucleotides: 10. Germline CDR1 and CDR2: MNHGY and SAAAGT. CDR3 size: 15 residues.

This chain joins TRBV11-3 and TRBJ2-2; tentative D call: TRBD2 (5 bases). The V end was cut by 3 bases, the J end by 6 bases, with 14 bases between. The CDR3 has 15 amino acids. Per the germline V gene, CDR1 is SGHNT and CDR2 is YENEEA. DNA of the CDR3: TGTGCCAGCAGCTTGAGAGCTACGGGGTCCGGGGAGCTGTTTTTT. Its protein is CASSLRATGSGELFF.

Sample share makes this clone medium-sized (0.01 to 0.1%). The CDR3 here is CASSFGGGRSYSYEQYF. The CDR3 bases are TGTGCCAGCAGTTTCGGAGGAGGCAGGTCCTACTCCTACGAGCAGTACTTC. This chain uses TRBV28 with TRBJ2-7; D is perhaps TRBD2 (5 bases). The CDR3 extends over 17 amino acids. Trimming stripped 3 bases from V and 0 bases from J, with 18 bases between. Germline loops: CDR1 MDHEN, CDR2 SYDVKM.